Following are 21 T cell receptor beta chains from one sample sequenced in a study of spatial heterogeneity in lung cancer. Documented time point: blood at routine non-recurrence follow-up after resection. Sequencing of whole RNA from tumor, nontumor lung or frozen PBMC involved no sorting. TCRdb fed the 5' RACE reads into MiXCR, producing one record per CDR3 protein. Of about 120,000 distinct CDR3 sequences in the sample, more than 9% are singletons; the top ten hold 16%. Specimen: PBMCs, collected at follow-up. Receptors were obtained from a male donor with early-stage non-small cell lung cancer.

The chain joins TRBV10-3 to TRBJ2-3, with TRBD1 as a possible D gene (5 bases). V was cut by 8 bases and J by 3 bases, with 12 bases left in between. Per the germline V gene, CDR1 is ENHRY and CDR2 is SYGVKD. The CDR3 totals 13 residues. CDR3 nucleotide sequence: TGTGCCATCGGGGCGGCAGGGACAGATACGCAGTATTTT. It specifies CAIGAAGTDTQYF.

The chain carries TRBV4-2 and TRBJ1-3; D is unclear. Germline CDR1 and CDR2: LGHNA and YNFKEQ. Deletions cut 3 bases from V and 0 bases from J, with 12 bases between. This CDR3 is built from 16 residues. CDR3 in amino acids: CASSHITVSSGNTIYF. The CDR3 DNA sequence: TGTGCCAGCAGCCACATAACGGTCAGCTCTGGAAACACCATATATTTT.

The J gene is TRBJ2-1, the V gene TRBV10-3, with TRBD1 matching over 7 bases. V lost 9 bases to trimming and J lost 4 bases; unmatched junction nucleotides: 6. The CDR3 runs to 13 residues. The V gene's germline CDR1 is ENHRY and CDR2 SYGVKD. As DNA, the CDR3 is TGTGCCATTCGGGACAGTGGGTACAATGAGCAGTTCTTC. Translated: CAIRDSGYNEQFF.

This clonotype was seen ten or more times. The chain combines TRBV7-2 with TRBJ2-1; D is unresolved. The germline V and J ends were trimmed by 2 bases and 0 bases, with 8 bases remaining between them. The germline V gene encodes CDR1 SGHTA and CDR2 FQGNSA. This CDR3 contains 15 residues. For the CDR3, the DNA is TGTGCCAGCAGCTTAAAGGGTAGCTCCTACAATGAGCAGTTCTTC. This gives the protein CASSLKGSSYNEQFF.

The rearrangement uses TRBV20-1 and TRBJ1-1; D ambiguous. This CDR3 is built from 17 residues. CDR1 is DFQATT, CDR2 SNEGSKA, per germline (reference sequence). Trimming removed 2 bases from V and 6 bases from J, with 25 bases in between. The CDR3 loop reads CSARTKIVVSGAAEAFF. In nucleotides, the CDR3 is TGCAGTGCTAGAACTAAGATCGTTGTCAGTGGAGCTGCTGAAGCTTTCTTT.

The chain couples TRBV5-1 to TRBJ1-1; D remains unclear. Trimming pared 4 bases from V and 2 bases from J, leaving 9 bases between. The CDR3 extends over 13 amino acids. CDR1 is SGHRS and CDR2 is YFSETQ in the germline V gene. The CDR3 loop is CASSMDVNTEAFF. The CDR3 DNA is TGCGCCAGCAGCATGGACGTAAACACTGAAGCTTTCTTT.

Here the CDR3 reads CASSLAQTDNSPLHF. For the CDR3, the DNA is TGCGCCAGCAGCTTGGCCCAGACGGATAATTCACCCCTCCACTTT. The chain couples TRBV5-1 to TRBJ1-6; D is undetermined. V shed 0 bases and J shed 5 bases, with 9 bases lying between them. Germline V CDR1 and CDR2: SGHRS, YFSETQ. The CDR3 sequence is 15 residues long.

The chain links TRBV6-5 to TRBJ1-1; 9 bases map to TRBD1. Germline trimming cut 2 bases from V and 11 bases from J; bases unmatched to any gene: 9. In germline, CDR1 is MNHEY, CDR2 SVGAGI. The CDR3 contains 14 residues. Written as DNA, the CDR3 is TGTGCCAGCAGTTACGGAACAGGGGGCTCGAGGGCTTTCTTT. Its translation: CASSYGTGGSRAFF.

In its sample, this clonotype was seen many times. The rearrangement uses TRBV13 and TRBJ2-1, with TRBD2 matching over 12 bases. The CDR3 is 17 amino acids. CDR1 and CDR2 from the germline V gene are PRHDT and FYEKMQ (reference sequence). J was trimmed by 2 bases and V by 6 bases; bases with no gene match: 8. In DNA form, the CDR3 reads TGTGCCAGCAGGCCCACTAGCGGGGGGATAACCTACAATGAGCAGTTCTTC. Protein product: CASRPTSGGITYNEQFF.

In its sample, this clonotype was seen a few times. The genes are TRBV29-1 and TRBJ2-5; 7 nucleotides align to TRBD1. Unmatched junction bases numbered 21, after V lost 4 bases and J lost 1 base. CDR1 SQVTM and CDR2 ANQGSEA come from the germline V gene. The CDR3 is made up of 19 amino acids. For the CDR3, the DNA is TGCAGCGTTGTAGGTTCCGGGACAGCTGCCATCACAACCCAAGAGACCCAGTACTTC. Its protein is CSVVGSGTAAITTQETQYF.

This clonotype was seen a few times. The rearrangement joins TRBV10-3 to TRBJ2-5; 8 positions agree with TRBD2. CDR3 length: 15 residues. Germline-derived CDR1 and CDR2 are ENHRY and SYGVKD. Trimming cost V 3 bases and J 4 bases; bases outside gene matches: 7. The CDR3 loop reads CAISEPGGAIETQYF. Written as DNA, the CDR3 is TGTGCCATCAGTGAACCCGGGGGGGCCATAGAGACCCAGTACTTC.

This clonotype appeared many times. In DNA, the CDR3 is TGCAGTGCTAGAGCAGCCGTAGGGACGGAGAACACCGGGGAGCTGTTTTTT. This encodes CSARAAVGTENTGELFF. The genes are TRBV20-1 and TRBJ2-2, with D perhaps given as TRBD1 or TRBD2 (5 bases each). V lost 1 base and J lost 1, with 16 bases in between. The V gene's germline CDR1 is DFQATT and CDR2 SNEGSKA (reference sequence). There are 17 residues in the CDR3.

The table lists this clonotype with a few counts. CDR3: CASWQGLTEAFF. In DNA form, the CDR3 reads TGTGCCAGCTGGCAGGGGCTCACTGAAGCTTTCTTT. V gene TRBV28 combines with J gene TRBJ1-1; weak D call: TRBD1 (6 bases). Trimming removed 8 bases at V and 4 bases at J, with 11 bases between. This CDR3 comprises 12 residues. The germline V gene encodes CDR1 MDHEN and CDR2 SYDVKM.

This clonotype was picked up many times. Mismatch with germline at one junction end may stem from a read error. The chain employs TRBV28 and TRBJ2-5; the D gene is possibly TRBD2 (6 bases). CDR3 length: 12 residues. Germline V gene lookup returns CDR1 MDHEN and CDR2 SYDVKM. In DNA, the CDR3 is TGTGCCAGCAGTTCCACCCCCGGGACTGTCGAATTC. It codes for CASSSTPGTVEF.

There are a few counts of this clonotype. The chain carries TRBV28 and TRBJ1-6, with D unresolved. Trimming stripped 5 bases from V and 4 bases from J, with 9 bases between. The germline V gene has CDR1 MDHEN and CDR2 SYDVKM. CDR3 length: 14 amino acids. The CDR3: CASSPTGYNSPLHF. The CDR3 bases are TGTGCCAGCAGTCCCACGGGTTATAATTCACCCCTCCACTTT.

This clonotype has a handful of counts. The chain uses TRBV5-1 and TRBJ2-5; 7 bases match TRBD2. Germline V gene sequence: CDR1 SGHRS, CDR2 YFSETQ. J gave up 2 bases and V 5 bases, and 12 bases lay outside the gene matches. The CDR3 loop spans 16 amino acids. DNA of the CDR3: TGCGCCAGCAGTAATAGGGAGCGGGGATCGCAAGAGACCCAGTACTTC. Translation gives CASSNRERGSQETQYF. Supplemented by reference TRBV5-1 and TRBJ2-5, the full variable domain reads KAGVTQTPRYLIKTRGQQVTLSCSPISGHRSVSWYQQTPGQGLQFLFEYFSETQRNKGNFPGRFSGRQFSNSRSEMNVSTLELGDSALYLCASSNRERGSQETQYFGPGTRLLVL.

This clonotype was counted ten times or more. The chain carries TRBV28 and TRBJ1-4; a weak D match, TRBD1 (5 bases). V was shortened by 5 bases and J by 8 bases, with 15 bases between the two germline ends. CDR1 and CDR2 (germline): MDHEN, SYDVKM. CDR3 length equals 14 residues. CDR3 nucleotide sequence: TGTGCCAGCAGTCTCCGAGGGGTACGGGAAAAACTGTTTTTT. Residues: CASSLRGVREKLFF.

The V and J genes are TRBV5-1 and TRBJ2-1; 7 bases line up with TRBD1. V shed 0 bases, J shed 4 bases, and the junction held 4 bases outside the gene matches. From germline, CDR1 is SGHRS and CDR2 YFSETQ. The CDR3 totals 15 residues. This chain's CDR3 is CASSLAAGGYNEQFF. The CDR3 DNA is TGCGCCAGCAGCTTGGCGGCAGGGGGATACAATGAGCAGTTCTTC.

This clonotype occurred many times. The V gene is TRBV28, the J gene TRBJ2-1; tentative D call: TRBD2 (7 bases). Germline V gives CDR1 MDHEN, CDR2 SYDVKM. CDR3 length equals 16 residues. V lost 6 bases, J lost 0 bases, and 15 bases lay in between. The CDR3: CASSRGGGRSYNEQFF. For the CDR3, the DNA is TGTGCCAGCAGCCGAGGGGGGGGACGCTCCTACAATGAGCAGTTCTTC.

The sample holds many counts of this clonotype. The genes are TRBV6-5 and TRBJ2-1; D assignment may be TRBD1 or TRBD2 (5 bases each). The CDR3 has 14 amino acids. In germline, CDR1 is MNHEY, CDR2 SVGAGI. Trimming left V 7 bases short and J 6 bases short, with 16 bases between. The CDR3 loop reads CASTPGPGSNEQFF. The CDR3 DNA reads TGTGCCAGCACCCCTGGGCCAGGGAGCAATGAGCAGTTCTTC.

The chain employs TRBV6-1 and TRBJ2-3; no clear D. CDR3 length equals 14 residues. From germline, CDR1 is MNHNS and CDR2 SASEGT. V was pared by 7 bases and J by 5 bases, with 16 bases between. The DNA for the CDR3 is TGTGCCAGCATAGAGTCTAGAGCGCAAGATACGCAGTATTTT. Translating it yields CASIESRAQDTQYF.